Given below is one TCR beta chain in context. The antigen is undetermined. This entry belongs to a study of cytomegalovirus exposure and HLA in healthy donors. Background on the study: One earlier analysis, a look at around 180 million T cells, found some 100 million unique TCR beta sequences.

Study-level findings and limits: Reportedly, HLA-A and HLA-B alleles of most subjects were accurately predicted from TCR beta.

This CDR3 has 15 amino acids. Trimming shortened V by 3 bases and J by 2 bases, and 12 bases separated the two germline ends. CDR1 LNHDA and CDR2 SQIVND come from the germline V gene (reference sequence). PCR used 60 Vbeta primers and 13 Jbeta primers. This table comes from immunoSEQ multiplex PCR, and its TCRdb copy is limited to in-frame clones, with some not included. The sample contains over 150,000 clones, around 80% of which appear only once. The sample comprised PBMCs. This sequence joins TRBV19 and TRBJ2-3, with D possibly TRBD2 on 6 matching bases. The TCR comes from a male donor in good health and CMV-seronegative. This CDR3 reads CASSMAGRSTDTQYF. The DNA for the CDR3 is TGTGCCAGTAGTATGGCAGGGAGGTCCACAGATACGCAGTATTTT.